A single sample gave rise to the 19 T cell receptor beta chains below, sequenced in a study of response to subunit inactivated influenza vaccine. TCRdb used MiXCR to reprocess the RT-PCR reads, holding one entry per CDR3 protein. The sample records about 240,000 distinct CDR3 sequences, approximately 12% being singletons. The source was non-naive T cells sorted from PBMCs, collected 14 to 15 days before vaccination. These receptor sequences come from a man aged 50-59 years who received an inactivated influenza vaccine.

This sequence joins TRBV30 and TRBJ2-3; D is uncertain. The CDR3 loop spans 15 amino acids. V shed 6 bases and J shed 1 base, with 17 bases lying between them. The germline gives CDR1 GTSNPN, CDR2 SVGIG (reference sequence). The chain's CDR3 is CACELGRTRTDTQYF. In DNA, the CDR3 is TGTGCCTGCGAACTTGGGCGAACCCGCACAGATACGCAGTATTTT.

The chain employs TRBV6-1 and TRBJ1-4, with D perhaps matching TRBD1 (6 bases). The CDR3 contains 15 residues. Germline CDR1 and CDR2: MNHNS and SASEGT. The V gene lost 4 bases and the J gene lost 8 bases, with 17 bases spanning the gap. The CDR3, as DNA: TGTGCCAGCAGTGCCATGGGGGGGCGCGCCGAAAAACTGTTTTTT. Protein sequence: CASSAMGGRAEKLFF.

This clonotype was detected many times. The chain carries TRBV19 and TRBJ2-2, with D perhaps matching TRBD1 (5 bases). Germline V CDR1 and CDR2: LNHDA, SQIVND (reference sequence). The CDR3 is made up of 13 amino acids. V was shortened by 3 bases and J by 7 bases, with 9 bases between the two germline ends. The CDR3 reads CASSIRVYGELFF. In DNA form, the CDR3 reads TGTGCCAGTAGTATCAGGGTTTACGGGGAGCTGTTTTTT.

This clonotype was seen at least ten times. In DNA form, the CDR3 reads TGCAGCGTCTCACAGGGATCCGGGGAGCTGTTTTTT. Its protein is CSVSQGSGELFF. The chain combines TRBV29-1 with TRBJ2-2, with D tentatively TRBD1 (6 bases). This CDR3 has 12 amino acids. Per the germline V gene, CDR1 is SQVTM and CDR2 is ANQGSEA. Trimming took 6 bases from V and 6 from J, leaving 11 bases between them.

The rearrangement links TRBV2 to TRBJ2-7; D unresolved. V lost 4 bases, J lost 3 bases, and 13 bases lay in between. The CDR3 extends over 14 amino acids. The germline V gene has CDR1 SNHLY and CDR2 FYNNEI. DNA of the CDR3: TGTGCCAGCAGTGTTTTCGTACGGAGCTACGAGCAGTACTTC. This translates into CASSVFVRSYEQYF.

The chain employs TRBV7-3 and TRBJ2-2; TRBD1 matches 8 bases. CDR3 length: 14 residues. In germline, CDR1 is SGHTA, CDR2 FQGTGA. The junction had 4 bases not matched to a gene; V was cut back by 5 bases and J by 5 bases. CDR3 DNA: TGTGCCAGCAGCCGGGACAGGTCTACCGGGGAGCTGTTTTTT. It codes for CASSRDRSTGELFF.

V gene TRBV20-1 combines with J gene TRBJ1-5; unclear D gene. The V and J ends lost 7 bases and 0 bases respectively, with 16 bases between them. The CDR3 length is 15 residues. Germline CDR1 and CDR2: DFQATT and SNEGSKA (reference sequence). This CDR3 reads CSVPRRLYSNQPQHF. The CDR3 nucleotides read TGCAGTGTGCCAAGACGATTGTATAGCAATCAGCCCCAGCATTTT.

This clonotype was found many times. Here the CDR3 reads CASSPFKRSDSTDTQYF. The CDR3 DNA sequence: TGTGCCAGCAGTCCCTTCAAGCGGTCCGATAGCACAGATACGCAGTATTTT. The chain recombines TRBV28 with TRBJ2-3; maybe TRBD2 (5 bases). Germline V gene data show CDR1 as MDHEN and CDR2 as SYDVKM. Deletions cut 5 bases from V and 0 bases from J, with 18 bases between. The CDR3 length is 17 residues. The entire variable domain, with the rest obtained from reference TRBV28 and TRBJ2-3, is as follows: DVKVTQSSRYLVKRTGEKVFLECVQDMDHENMFWYRQDPGLGLRLIYFSYDVKMKEKGDIPEGYSVSREKKERFSLILESASTNQTSMYLCASSPFKRSDSTDTQYFGPGTRLTVL.

This clonotype came up a few times. The chain uses TRBV30 and TRBJ2-1, with TRBD2 identical over 13 bases. The CDR3 is 17 residues long. The junction had 11 bases not matched to a gene; V was cut back by 8 bases and J by 1 base. In germline, CDR1 is GTSNPN, CDR2 SVGIG (reference sequence). CDR3 region: CAKGSTSGRSSYNEQFF. The CDR3 DNA reads TGTGCCAAGGGGTCGACTAGCGGGAGGTCTTCCTACAATGAGCAGTTCTTC.

The rearrangement uses TRBV5-5 and TRBJ1-6; tentatively, D is TRBD1 (5 bases). The germline gives CDR1 SGHKS, CDR2 YYEKEE (reference sequence). V lost 0 bases and J 6 bases, leaving 13 bases between the germline ends. This CDR3 spans 16 amino acids. The CDR3 nucleotides read TGTGCCAGCAGCTTGGTTTCGGGGCAACGTAATTCACCCCTCCACTTT. Encoded protein: CASSLVSGQRNSPLHF.

This clonotype appeared a few times. This chain links TRBV6-2 or TRBV6-3 with TRBJ2-2, with TRBD2 matching 9 bases. The germline CDR1 and CDR2 sequences are MNHEY and SVGEGT. The junction had 6 bases not matched to a gene; V was cut back by 10 bases and J by 3 bases. This CDR3 spans 14 amino acids. The CDR3 DNA is TGTGCCACCCGGACTAGCGTGGACACCGGGGAGCTGTTTTTT. Amino acids: CATRTSVDTGELFF.

In its sample, this clonotype was seen a few times. The J gene is TRBJ2-2, the V gene TRBV7-8, with 11 bases fitting TRBD2. After removal of 5 bases from V and 7 bases from J, the junction contained 3 bases not matched to a gene. The germline CDR1 and CDR2 sequences are SGHVS and FQNEAQ. The CDR3 extends over 14 amino acids. In nucleotides, the CDR3 is TGTGCCAGCAGCCGGGGACTAGCGGACGGGGAGCTGTTTTTT. As protein: CASSRGLADGELFF.

The chain has TRBV29-1 and TRBJ2-3; tentatively, D is TRBD2 (6 bases). The ends were cut back, 6 bases at V and 0 bases at J, with 19 bases in the middle. This CDR3 comprises 16 residues. From germline, CDR1 is SQVTM and CDR2 ANQGSEA. The CDR3 bases are TGCAGCGTCTTTGCCTCCGGGGGACCTAGCACAGATACGCAGTATTTT. It yields the protein CSVFASGGPSTDTQYF.

This chain joins TRBV4-3 and TRBJ2-3, with 7 bases identical to TRBD2. CDR3 size: 15 residues. The V and J ends lost 2 bases and 2 bases, in that order; junction bases with no gene match: 4. CDR1 is LGHNA, CDR2 YSLEER, per germline. DNA of the CDR3: TGCGCCAGCAGCCAATCTAGCGGTAACACAGATACGCAGTATTTT. This encodes CASSQSSGNTDTQYF.

The chain recombines TRBV30 with TRBJ2-3; 7 bases agree with TRBD1. V gave up 3 bases and J gave up 8 bases; unmatched junction bases: 8. The length of the CDR3 is 13 residues. In germline, CDR1 is GTSNPN, CDR2 SVGIG (reference sequence). CDR3 coding DNA: TGTGCCTGGAGACAGGGGTCAACCCCTACGCAGTATTTT. This codes for CAWRQGSTPTQYF.

The chain couples TRBV12-3 or TRBV12-4 to TRBJ2-2; D is undetermined. V was cut by 7 bases and J by 6 bases, with 9 bases left in between. CDR3 length equals 12 residues. The CDR3 region has the DNA TGTGCCAGCATCTTCGAATCCGGGGAGCTGTTTTTT. Translating gives CASIFESGELFF.

This clonotype was seen repeatedly, ten times or more. This rearrangement joins TRBV4-2 to TRBJ2-5; 7 positions agree with TRBD1. CDR1 and CDR2 from the germline V gene are LGHNA and YNFKEQ. The trim removed 5 bases at V and 0 bases at J, leaving 9 bases unmatched. The CDR3 runs 16 residues. As DNA, the CDR3 is TGTGCCAGCAGCATCCAATGGACAGGACACCAAGAGACCCAGTACTTC. This encodes CASSIQWTGHQETQYF.

The sample holds many counts of this clonotype. The V gene is TRBV13, the J gene TRBJ1-3; no definite D call. This CDR3 has 15 residues. Germline V gene data show CDR1 as PRHDT and CDR2 as FYEKMQ (reference sequence). V lost 0 bases, J lost 4 bases, and 10 bases lay in between. The CDR3 is CASSLGLAGGNTIYF. For the CDR3, the DNA is TGTGCCAGCAGCTTAGGCCTGGCTGGAGGAAACACCATATATTTT.

This clonotype was picked up a small number of times. The chain employs TRBV6-2 or TRBV6-3 and TRBJ2-3, with D perhaps matching TRBD2 (6 bases). Trimming shortened V by 0 bases and J by 2 bases, and 15 bases separated the two germline ends. Germline CDR1 MNHEY, CDR2 SVGEGT. The CDR3 covers 17 residues. The CDR3 protein is CASSYSRRGAYTDTQYF. The CDR3 region has the DNA TGTGCCAGCAGTTACTCGAGACGCGGGGCGTACACAGATACGCAGTATTTT.